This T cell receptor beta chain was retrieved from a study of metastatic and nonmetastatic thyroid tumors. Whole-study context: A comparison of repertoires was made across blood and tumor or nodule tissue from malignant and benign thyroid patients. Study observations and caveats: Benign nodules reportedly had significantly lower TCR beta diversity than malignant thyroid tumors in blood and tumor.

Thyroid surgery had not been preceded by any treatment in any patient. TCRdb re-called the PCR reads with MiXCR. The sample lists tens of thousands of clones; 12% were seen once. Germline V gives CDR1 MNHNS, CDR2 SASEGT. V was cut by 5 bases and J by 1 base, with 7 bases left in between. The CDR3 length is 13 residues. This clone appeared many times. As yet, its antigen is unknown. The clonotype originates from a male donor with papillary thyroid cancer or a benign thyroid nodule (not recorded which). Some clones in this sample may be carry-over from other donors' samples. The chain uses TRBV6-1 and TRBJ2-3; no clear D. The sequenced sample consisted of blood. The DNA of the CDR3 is TGTGCCAGCAGTATCCTCCGCACAGATACGCAGTATTTT. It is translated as CASSILRTDTQYF.